This T cell receptor (beta chain) was captured in a study of blood T cell repertoires in COVID-19 (dated by TCRdb to between 2020 and 2021). Concerning the study at large: Samples covering the acute and convalescent phases of COVID-19 were provided by collaborators in the United States, Italy and Spain. The sample metadata nearly always contained a de-identified subject ID, COVID-19 status, age in years and sex. The prospective study material was composed of cDNA or gDNA derived from T cells, B-cell-depleted T cells, or PBMCs. Deeply sampled blood TCRbeta repertoires from subjects exposed to, actively infected with, or recovered from COVID-19 were included in the dataset. Samples came from the ongoing ImmuneRACE study (first 160 participants) plus 1,254 subjects from 6 global collaborators. The repertoires were released in a freely available public database intended as a resource for research on the immune response to SARS-CoV-2. HLA class I and class II types, where available, came from metadata supplied by the sample provider rather than from assay-based typing.

Each collaborating institution followed its own protocols to collect whole blood in K2EDTA tubes. For TCRbeta analysis, collaborators shipped samples as frozen whole blood, isolated PBMCs, or DNA extracted from either of those sample types. The investigation overall reported the following: Clinical and demographic metadata were provided uncurated, with the amount varying by source and participant.

TCRbeta CDR3 regions were amplified from genomic DNA using the immunoSEQ Assay, a bias-controlled multiplex PCR. Per the source publication's procedure: Within the assay, amplification of reference gene primers was used to estimate how many nucleated cells each sample contained. Sequence reads were collapsed and filtered to measure the absolute abundance of every unique TCRbeta CDR3 rearrangement. Productive Simpson clonality was computed per sample as the square root of Simpson's diversity index over productive rearrangements. The table comes from immuneACCESS by way of TCRdb, which keeps in-frame sequences with V and J called. Part of the clones is missing from these tables; in studies checked, under half for an unresolved V gene and the rest for unknown reasons. The D gene and trimming were derived from the DNA, and the V and J assignments and clone size from that table. The sample contains about 26,000 clones, 85% to 95% of them found a single time. Roughly 2.1% of the sample comes from the top ten.

With regard to this clone: Its cognate antigen has yet to be identified. The input lacks base qualities; no much larger clone sits a single base away.

Cut back by 4 bases and 5 bases, the V and J ends lie 16 bases apart. Reading the germline V gene gives CDR1 SGHRS and CDR2 YFSETQ. From its cysteine to its phenylalanine, the CDR3 spans 14 amino acids. Only the CDR3 DNA is retained, 42 bases long and in frame from the first base. This TCR came from a human donor in a cohort sampled during active COVID-19. The sequencing input was peripheral blood. The sequence links TRBV5-1 to TRBJ2-7; TRBD1 is perhaps the D gene, given 6 matching bases. The nucleotides are TGCGCCAGCAGCCCAACGACAGGTCCCCACGAGCAGTACTTC. Its amino acids are CASSPTTGPHEQYF.